The 10 T cell receptor beta chains listed next were all sequenced from one sample in a study of blood T cell repertoires in COVID-19. Here immunoSEQ multiplex PCR was the method, and the copy in TCRdb shows in-frame clones only, minus some. The sample consists of 60,000 or so clones, under 80% of them appearing once. The sequenced sample consisted of PBMCs or T cells enriched from blood (not recorded which). These receptors came from a woman aged 55-70 years who had been exposed to COVID-19.

The chain uses TRBV3-1 (or the pseudogene TRBV3-2) and TRBJ2-3; D perhaps matches TRBD2 (6 bases). The germline V gene has CDR1 LGHDT and CDR2 YNNKEL (reference sequence). V dropped 1 base and J dropped 9 bases, with 11 bases sitting between them. The CDR3 runs to 13 residues. The CDR3 here is CASSQVTGRTQYF. As DNA, the CDR3 is TGTGCCAGCAGCCAAGTCACGGGGAGGACGCAGTATTTT.

This clone was seen only a few times. The genes are TRBV28 and TRBJ1-2; no definite D call. Germline V gene lookup returns CDR1 MDHEN and CDR2 SYDVKM. V was shortened by 6 bases and J by 4 bases, with 12 bases between the two germline ends. CDR3 length: 13 residues. CDR3 coding DNA: TGTGCCAGCAGCCCCGGGATTCTCTATGGCTACACCTTC. Its translation: CASSPGILYGYTF.

The chain employs TRBV28 and TRBJ1-3, with 7 bases that match TRBD1. Germline loops: CDR1 MDHEN, CDR2 SYDVKM. The CDR3 is 15 residues long. With 3 bases clipped from V and 3 bases from J, the junction kept 5 bases outside the gene matches. The CDR3 protein is CASSFDTGVGNTIYF. CDR3 in DNA: TGTGCCAGCAGTTTTGACACAGGGGTTGGAAACACCATATATTTT.

In its sample, this clone was seen a few times. J is TRBJ2-6 and V is TRBV25-1; TRBD1 matches 7 bases. After removal of 5 bases from V and 2 bases from J, the junction contained 3 bases not matched to a gene. The CDR3 runs to 15 residues. Germline assignment: CDR1 MGHDK and CDR2 SYGVNS. For the CDR3, the DNA is TGTGCCAGCAGTAAACAGGGGACTGGGGCCAACGTCCTGACTTTC. Encoded protein: CASSKQGTGANVLTF.

This clone occurred many times. This chain links TRBV27 with TRBJ1-2, with 8 nucleotides matching TRBD1. This CDR3 is 13 amino acids long. V gave up 7 bases and J gave up 6 bases; unmatched junction bases: 7. The germline CDR1 and CDR2 sequences are MNHEY and SMNVEV (reference sequence). The CDR3 loop is CASKRDRSNGYTF. DNA for the CDR3: TGTGCCAGCAAAAGGGACAGGTCGAATGGCTACACCTTC.

The chain links TRBV3-1 (or the pseudogene TRBV3-2) to TRBJ1-5, with D possibly TRBD1 on 6 matching bases. Per the germline V gene, CDR1 is LGHDT and CDR2 is YNNKEL (reference sequence). Trimming pared 1 base from V and 4 bases from J, leaving 11 bases between. The CDR3 extends over 15 amino acids. CDR3 DNA sequence: TGTGCCAGCAGCCAAGGCAGGCAGGGGAATCAGCCCCAGCATTTT. Its translation is CASSQGRQGNQPQHF.

The genes are TRBV30 and TRBJ2-7; TRBD2 might be the D (5 bases). Germline CDR1 is GTSNPN and CDR2 is SVGIG (reference sequence). This CDR3 has 13 amino acids. V was trimmed by 0 bases and J by 8 bases, leaving 14 bases between them. CDR3: CAWSVRDQSQQYF. CDR3 nucleotide sequence: TGTGCCTGGAGTGTACGGGATCAGAGTCAGCAGTACTTC. The entire variable domain, with the rest obtained from reference TRBV30 and TRBJ2-7, is as follows: SQTIHQWPATLVQPVGSPLSLECTVEGTSNPNLYWYRQAAGRGLQLLFYSVGIGQISSEVPQNLSASRPQDRQFILSSKKLLLSDSGFYLCAWSVRDQSQQYFGPGTRLTVT.

This rearrangement joins TRBV6-1 to TRBJ1-2, with unresolved D. Germline V lookup: CDR1 MNHNS, CDR2 SASEGT. V gave up 2 bases and J gave up 0 bases, with 10 bases separating them. The CDR3 has 15 residues. The CDR3 region is CASSERVGANYGYTF. Written as DNA, the CDR3 is TGTGCCAGCAGTGAACGCGTCGGAGCTAACTATGGCTACACCTTC.

This chain links TRBV19 with TRBJ2-2; 13 bases map to TRBD2. V was clipped by 7 bases and J by 4 bases; unmatched bases: 6. The CDR3 runs 16 residues. Looked up from germline, CDR1 is LNHDA and CDR2 is SQIVND (reference sequence). CDR3 region: CASTPGLAGSTGELFF. CDR3 DNA: TGTGCCAGTACTCCGGGACTAGCGGGAAGCACCGGGGAGCTGTTTTTT.

The chain has TRBV21-1 and TRBJ2-7; the table's D call TRBD2 went unverified against the DNA. TRBV21-1 is an annotated pseudogene. The CDR3 runs 14 residues. The CDR3, as DNA: TGTGCCAGCAGCACGACAAACGGGAGAGTCGAGCAGTACTTC. Translation: CASSTTNGRVEQYF.